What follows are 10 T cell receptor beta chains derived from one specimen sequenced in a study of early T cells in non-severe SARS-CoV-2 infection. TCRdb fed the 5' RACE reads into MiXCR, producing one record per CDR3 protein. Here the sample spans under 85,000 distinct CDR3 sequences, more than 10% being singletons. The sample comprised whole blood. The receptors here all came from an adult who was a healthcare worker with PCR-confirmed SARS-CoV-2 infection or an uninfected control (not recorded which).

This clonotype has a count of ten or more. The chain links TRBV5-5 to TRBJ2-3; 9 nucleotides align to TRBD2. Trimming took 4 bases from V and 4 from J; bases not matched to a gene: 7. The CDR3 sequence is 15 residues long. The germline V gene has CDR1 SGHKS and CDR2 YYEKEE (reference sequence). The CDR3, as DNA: TGTGCCAGCAGCGGTTCTAGCGGGATAGCAGATACGCAGTATTTT. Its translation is CASSGSSGIADTQYF. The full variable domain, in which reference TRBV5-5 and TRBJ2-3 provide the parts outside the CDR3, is DAGVTQSPTHLIKTRGQQVTLRCSPISGHKSVSWYQQVLGQGPQFIFQYYEKEERGRGNFPDRFSARQFPNYSSELNVNALLLGDSALYLCASSGSSGIADTQYFGPGTRLTVL.

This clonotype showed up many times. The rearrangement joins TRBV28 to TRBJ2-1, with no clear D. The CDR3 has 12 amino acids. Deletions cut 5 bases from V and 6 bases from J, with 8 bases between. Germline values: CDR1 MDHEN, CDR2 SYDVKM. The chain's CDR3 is CASSPSGNEQFF. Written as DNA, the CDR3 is TGTGCCAGCAGTCCCTCAGGCAATGAGCAGTTCTTC.

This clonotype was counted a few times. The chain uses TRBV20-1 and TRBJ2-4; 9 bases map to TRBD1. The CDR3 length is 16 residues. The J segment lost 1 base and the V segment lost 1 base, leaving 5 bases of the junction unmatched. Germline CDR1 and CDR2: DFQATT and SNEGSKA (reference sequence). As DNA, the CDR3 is TGCAGTGCTAGAGCCTACAGGGGGCTGGCCAAAAACATTCAGTACTTC. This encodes CSARAYRGLAKNIQYF.

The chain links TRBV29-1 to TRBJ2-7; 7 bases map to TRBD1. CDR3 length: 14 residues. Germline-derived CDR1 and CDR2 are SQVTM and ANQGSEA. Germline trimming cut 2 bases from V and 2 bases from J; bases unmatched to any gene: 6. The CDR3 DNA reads TGCAGCGTTGAAAACAGGGGCGCGACCTACGAGCAGTACTTC. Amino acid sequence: CSVENRGATYEQYF.

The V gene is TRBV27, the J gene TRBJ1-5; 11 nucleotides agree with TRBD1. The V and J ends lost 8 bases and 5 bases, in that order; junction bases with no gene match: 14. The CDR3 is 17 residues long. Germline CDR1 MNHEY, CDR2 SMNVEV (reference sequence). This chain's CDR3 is CASGKSGTGGRYQPQHF. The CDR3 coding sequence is TGTGCCAGCGGGAAGTCCGGGACAGGGGGACGTTATCAGCCCCAGCATTTT.

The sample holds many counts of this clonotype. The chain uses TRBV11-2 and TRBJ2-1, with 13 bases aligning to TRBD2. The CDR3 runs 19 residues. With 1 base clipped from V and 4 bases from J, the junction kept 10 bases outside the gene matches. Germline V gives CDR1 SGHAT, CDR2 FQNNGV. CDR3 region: CASSLATNRGLAGYNEQFF. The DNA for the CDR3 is TGTGCCAGCAGCTTAGCCACAAACCGGGGACTAGCGGGATACAATGAGCAGTTCTTC.

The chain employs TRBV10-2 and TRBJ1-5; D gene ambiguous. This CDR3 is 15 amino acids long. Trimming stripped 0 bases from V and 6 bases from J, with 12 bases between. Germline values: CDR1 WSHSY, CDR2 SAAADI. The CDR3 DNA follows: TGCGCCAGCAGTGAGTCTCGGGTTTTGATTCAGCCCCAGCATTTT. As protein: CASSESRVLIQPQHF.

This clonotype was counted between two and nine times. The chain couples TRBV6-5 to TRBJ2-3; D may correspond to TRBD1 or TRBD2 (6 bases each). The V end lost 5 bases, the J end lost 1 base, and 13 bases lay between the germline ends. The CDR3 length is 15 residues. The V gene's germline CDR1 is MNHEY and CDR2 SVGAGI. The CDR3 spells CASSPTGTGTDTQYF. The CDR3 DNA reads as TGTGCCAGCAGTCCCACAGGGACTGGCACAGATACGCAGTATTTT.

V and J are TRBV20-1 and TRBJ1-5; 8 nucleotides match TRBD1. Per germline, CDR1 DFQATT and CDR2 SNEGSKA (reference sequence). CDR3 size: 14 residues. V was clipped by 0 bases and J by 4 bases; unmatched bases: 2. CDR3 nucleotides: TGCAGTGCTAGAGATAGGACAGGGAATCAGCCCCAGCATTTT. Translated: CSARDRTGNQPQHF.

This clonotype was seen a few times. The CDR3 protein is CASSPTSGNSWNEQFF. As DNA, the CDR3 is TGTGCCAGCAGCCCCACCTCAGGGAATTCGTGGAATGAGCAGTTCTTC. The chain couples TRBV7-6 to TRBJ2-1; D perhaps matches TRBD1 (5 bases). This CDR3 has 16 residues. Trimming stripped 5 bases from V and 7 bases from J, with 21 bases between. CDR1 SGHVS and CDR2 FNYEAQ come from the germline V gene. Full variable domain (missing parts from reference TRBV7-6 and TRBJ2-1): GAGVSQSPRYKVTKRGQDVALRCDPISGHVSLYWYRQALGQGPEFLTYFNYEAQQDKSGLPNDRFSAERPEGSISTLTIQRTEQRDSAMYRCASSPTSGNSWNEQFFGPGTRLTVL.